This passage covers 5 T cell receptor beta chains from one sample sequenced in a study of shared clonotypes between healthy human individuals. The assay was immunoSEQ multiplex PCR, and TCRdb's table has in-frame clones only and misses some. The table includes 2 million to 3 million clones, over 85% detected once. The material sequenced was naive CD4+ T cells from PBMCs. The subset is: CD45RA+ positively selected. The receptors were sampled from a man between 18 and 29 years old in good health. Some clones in this sample may be carry-over from other donors' samples.

The chain links TRBV5-1 to TRBJ2-2; the D gene is possibly TRBD2 (5 bases). The V end was cut by 4 bases, the J end by 5 bases, with 24 bases between. This CDR3 comprises 18 residues. Germline CDR1 SGHRS, CDR2 YFSETQ. In DNA, the CDR3 is TGCGCCAGCAGCCCCGTCATCAGCGGAAATCTGATTACCGGGGAGCTGTTTTTT. Protein product: CASSPVISGNLITGELFF.

The chain is built from TRBV7-9 and TRBJ2-5; D is possibly TRBD2 (7 bases). Germline values: CDR1 SEHNR, CDR2 FQNEAQ (reference sequence). V lost 5 bases and J lost 1, with 14 bases in between. CDR3 length: 15 amino acids. The CDR3 is CASSRGGGLQETQYF. The CDR3 nucleotides are TGTGCCAGCAGCCGGGGCGGGGGCCTCCAAGAGACCCAGTACTTC.

This clone was seen just once. The genes are TRBV6-5 and TRBJ1-6, with 8 positions matching TRBD1. Germline-derived CDR1 and CDR2 are MNHEY and SVGAGI. The J segment lost 8 bases and the V segment lost 5 bases, leaving 5 bases of the junction unmatched. This CDR3 has 14 amino acids. The CDR3 DNA is TGTGCCAGCAGTACCAGGGGGCGCGATTCACCCCTCCACTTT. As protein: CASSTRGRDSPLHF.

Comment on this clone: This sample also contains other DNA sequences that code for the same CDR3. The chain has TRBV7-2 and TRBJ1-1; D is uncertain. The germline V gene encodes CDR1 SGHTA and CDR2 FQGNSA. The CDR3 runs 12 residues. V gave up 5 bases and J gave up 1 base, with 5 bases separating them. CDR3 sequence reads: CASSRRNTEAFF. For the CDR3, the DNA is TGTGCCAGCAGCAGGAGGAACACTGAAGCTTTCTTT.

The V call is TRBV18, the J call TRBJ1-5; D is unclear. Trimming cost V 2 bases and J 1 base, with 12 bases left between them. The CDR3 extends over 16 amino acids. Germline values: CDR1 KGHSH, CDR2 LQKENI. CDR3 nucleotides: TGTGCCAGCTCACCAGGGCAGGTAGGAAGCAATCAGCCCCAGCATTTT. This codes for CASSPGQVGSNQPQHF.